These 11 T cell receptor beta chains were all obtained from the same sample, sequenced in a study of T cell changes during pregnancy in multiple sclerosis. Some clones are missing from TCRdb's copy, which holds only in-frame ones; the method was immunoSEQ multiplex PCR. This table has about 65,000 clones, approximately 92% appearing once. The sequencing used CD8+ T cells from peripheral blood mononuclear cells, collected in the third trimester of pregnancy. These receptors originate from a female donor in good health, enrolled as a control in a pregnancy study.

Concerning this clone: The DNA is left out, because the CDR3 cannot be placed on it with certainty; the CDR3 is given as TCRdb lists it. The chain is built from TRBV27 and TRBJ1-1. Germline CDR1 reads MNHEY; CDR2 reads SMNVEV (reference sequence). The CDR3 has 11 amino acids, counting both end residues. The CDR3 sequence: CASSSSEGAFF.

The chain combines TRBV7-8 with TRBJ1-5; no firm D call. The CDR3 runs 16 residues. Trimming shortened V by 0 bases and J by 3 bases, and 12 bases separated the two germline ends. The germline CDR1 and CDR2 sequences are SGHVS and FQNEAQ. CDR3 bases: TGTGCCAGCAGCTTAGCGCGAGGGCCCTACAATCAGCCCCAGCATTTT. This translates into CASSLARGPYNQPQHF.

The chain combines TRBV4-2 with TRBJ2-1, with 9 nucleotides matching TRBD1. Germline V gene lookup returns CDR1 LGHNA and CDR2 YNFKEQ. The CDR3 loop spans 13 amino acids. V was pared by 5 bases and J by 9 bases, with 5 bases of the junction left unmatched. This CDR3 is CASSWTGASEQFF. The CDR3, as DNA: TGTGCCAGCAGCTGGACAGGGGCTAGTGAGCAGTTCTTC.

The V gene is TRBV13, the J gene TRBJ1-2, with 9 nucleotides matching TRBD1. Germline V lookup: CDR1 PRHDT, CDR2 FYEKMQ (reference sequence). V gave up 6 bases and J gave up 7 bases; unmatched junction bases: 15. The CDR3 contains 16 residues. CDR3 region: CASSWDRAPPASGYTF. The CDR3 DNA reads TGTGCCAGCAGTTGGGACAGGGCCCCTCCGGCCTCTGGCTACACCTTC.

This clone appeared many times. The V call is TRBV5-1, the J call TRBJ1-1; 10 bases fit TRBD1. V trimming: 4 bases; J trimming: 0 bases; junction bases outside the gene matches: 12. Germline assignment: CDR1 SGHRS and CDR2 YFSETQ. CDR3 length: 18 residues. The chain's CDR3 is CASSLKSGTGVLNTEAFF. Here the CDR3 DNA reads TGCGCCAGCAGCCTAAAGTCCGGGACAGGGGTGCTGAACACTGAAGCTTTCTTT.

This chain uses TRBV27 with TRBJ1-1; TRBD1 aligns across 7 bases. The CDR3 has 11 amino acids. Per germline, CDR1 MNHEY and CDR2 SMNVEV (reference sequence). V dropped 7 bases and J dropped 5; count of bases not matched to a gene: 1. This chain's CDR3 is CASKQGTEAFF. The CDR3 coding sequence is TGTGCCAGCAAACAGGGGACTGAAGCTTTCTTT.

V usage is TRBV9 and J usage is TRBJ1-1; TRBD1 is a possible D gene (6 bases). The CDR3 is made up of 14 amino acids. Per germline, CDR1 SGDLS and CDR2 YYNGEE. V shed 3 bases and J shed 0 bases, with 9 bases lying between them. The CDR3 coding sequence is TGTGCCAGCAGCGACGGACAGATGAACACTGAAGCTTTCTTT. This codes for CASSDGQMNTEAFF. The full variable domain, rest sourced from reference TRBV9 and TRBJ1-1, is DSGVTQTPKHLITATGQRVTLRCSPRSGDLSVYWYQQSLDQGLQFLIQYYNGEERAKGNILERFSAQQFPDLHSELNLSSLELGDSALYFCASSDGQMNTEAFFGQGTRLTVV.

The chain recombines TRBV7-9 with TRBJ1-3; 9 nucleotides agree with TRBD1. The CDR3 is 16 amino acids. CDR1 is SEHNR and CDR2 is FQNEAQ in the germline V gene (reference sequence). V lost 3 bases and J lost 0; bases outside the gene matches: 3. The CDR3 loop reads CASSFVQGASGNTIYF. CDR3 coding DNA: TGTGCCAGCAGCTTCGTACAGGGGGCCTCTGGAAACACCATATATTTT.

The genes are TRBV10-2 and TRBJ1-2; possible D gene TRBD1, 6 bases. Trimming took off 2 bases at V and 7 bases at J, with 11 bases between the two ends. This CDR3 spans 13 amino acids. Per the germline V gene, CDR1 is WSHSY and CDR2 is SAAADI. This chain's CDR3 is CASSEIRGGGYTF. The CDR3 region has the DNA TGCGCCAGCAGTGAGATCAGGGGTGGTGGCTACACCTTC.

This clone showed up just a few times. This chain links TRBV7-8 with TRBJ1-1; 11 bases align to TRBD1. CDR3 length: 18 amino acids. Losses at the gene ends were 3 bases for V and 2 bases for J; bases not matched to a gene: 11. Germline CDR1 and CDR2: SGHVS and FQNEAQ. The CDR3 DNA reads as TGTGCCAGCAGCTTCAATAGGGGACAGGGGGTAGTCAACACTGAAGCTTTCTTT. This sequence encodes CASSFNRGQGVVNTEAFF. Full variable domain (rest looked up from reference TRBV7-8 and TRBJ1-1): GAGVSQSPRYKVAKRGQDVALRCDPISGHVSLFWYQQALGQGPEFLTYFQNEAQLDKSGLPSDRFFAERPEGSVSTLKIQRTQQEDSAVYLCASSFNRGQGVVNTEAFFGQGTRLTVV.

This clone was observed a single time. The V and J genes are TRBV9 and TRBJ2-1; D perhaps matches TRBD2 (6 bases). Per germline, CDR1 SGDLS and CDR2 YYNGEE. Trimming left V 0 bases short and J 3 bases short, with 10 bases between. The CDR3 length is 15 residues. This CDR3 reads CASSVDGGIYNEQFF. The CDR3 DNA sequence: TGTGCCAGCAGCGTAGACGGGGGTATCTACAATGAGCAGTTCTTC.